This record covers a single T cell receptor (beta chain). Its antigen is currently not known. Base-call qualities are not available, and no considerably larger clone is one nucleotide away. In the same sample, other DNA sequences code for this CDR3. Participants in the prospective study were enrolled through a virtual design, were aged 18 to 89 years, and lived in under 25 United States geographic areas. Cohort assignment in the prospective study relied on participant-reported clinical history from a screening survey and a study questionnaire. ImmuneRACE Cohort 3 recovered participants were defined by two consecutive negative NP/OP PCR tests, healthcare professional clearance, or symptom resolution. Mobile phlebotomists in the prospective study collected whole blood, serum and a nasopharyngeal or oropharyngeal swab from every participant. Prospective study participants could optionally give additional blood draws and questionnaires over a 2-month period. Prospective study blood samples were shipped either frozen or at room temperature before DNA extraction.

The immunoSEQ Assay, a bias-controlled multiplex PCR, was used to amplify TCRbeta CDR3 regions from genomic DNA. Processing in the source paper ran as follows. The number of nucleated cells in each sample was estimated by amplification of reference gene primers within the assay. To quantify the absolute abundance of each unique TCRbeta CDR3 rearrangement, sequence reads were collapsed and filtered. Productive Simpson clonality was computed per sample as the square root of Simpson's diversity index over productive rearrangements. As stored in TCRdb, this immuneACCESS dataset retains in-frame rearrangements with V and J assigned. A fraction of the clones does not appear; measured against another copy, unresolved V genes explain less than half of the discrepancy, and the remainder lacks a known reason. For V, J and clone size, that table is used; D and trimming come from the DNA. A total of over 200,000 clones appear in this sample, 70% to 90% of them only once. The top ten hold about a sixth of the sample.

This sample stems from a study of blood T cell repertoires in COVID-19 (dated by TCRdb to between 2020 and 2021). For the study in its entirety: The collaborator samples originated in the United States, Italy and Spain and spanned the acute and convalescent phases of COVID-19. The samples were drawn from the first 160 participants of the ongoing ImmuneRACE study and from over 950 subjects provided by 6 global collaborators. The material from the prospective study consisted of cDNA or gDNA derived from T cells, B-cell-depleted T cells, or PBMCs. The sample metadata nearly always contained a de-identified subject ID, COVID-19 status, age in years and sex. Subjects who had been exposed to COVID-19, were actively infected with it, or had recovered from it provided the deeply sampled blood TCRbeta repertoires that made up the dataset. HLA class I and class II types, where available, came from metadata supplied by the sample provider rather than from assay-based typing. A freely available public database, intended as a resource for researchers studying the immune response to SARS-CoV-2, is where the repertoires were released. Summary of the overall study and its limitations: How much clinical and demographic metadata was included differed by source and by participant, and the metadata was provided uncurated.

The cysteine opens and the phenylalanine closes a CDR3 of 16 amino acids. Of the read, only the CDR3 DNA is kept; its 48 bases are in frame from base 1. Between the V and J ends, shortened by 0 bases and 0 bases respectively, the junction contains 6 bases. CDR1 SGHAT and CDR2 FQNNGV are derived from the germline V gene. Recombination linked TRBV11-2 to TRBJ1-6, with the D segment identity uncertain. The origin of this receptor is a man in his late teens or twenties who had recovered from COVID-19. The specimen sequenced was PBMCs or T cells enriched from blood (not recorded which). In nucleotide form, the sequence is TGTGCCAGCAGCTTAGATCGCGACTCCTATAATTCACCCCTCCACTTT. This gives the protein CASSLDRDSYNSPLHF.